This T cell receptor (beta chain) was profiled in a study of T cell responses to AZD1222 COVID-19 vaccine. Study-level findings and limits: Receipt of two AZD1222 doses was followed by a rise in Spike-specific TCR breadth and depth.

Here immunoSEQ multiplex PCR was the method, and the copy in TCRdb shows in-frame clones only, minus some. The data show roughly 120,000 clones, with around nine tenths seen just once and approximately 2.8% held by the top ten. In regard to this clone: Its target is unknown.

The CDR3 covers 13 residues. Germline V CDR1 and CDR2: MDHEN, SYDVKM. V lost 5 bases and J lost 4, with 11 bases in between. The sample in question was peripheral blood, obtained on day 0 of AZD1222 vaccination. The source of this sequence is an adult in good health. V is TRBV28 and J is TRBJ1-2, with D tentatively TRBD1 (5 bases). The CDR3 DNA follows: TGTGCCAGCAGTAACCAGGGACCCTATGGCTACACCTTC. It yields the protein CASSNQGPYGYTF.